The clone carrying this T cell receptor beta chain was seen at least ten times. Its specificity is not known. V shed 4 bases and J shed 4 bases, with 14 bases lying between them. The germline CDR1 and CDR2 sequences are SGHRS and YFSETQ. The CDR3 has 14 residues. This sample stems from a study of T-cell memory formation after mild COVID-19. General study results and limits: Among clones peaking at day 37 in the second wave, SARS-CoV-2 specificity remained unconfirmed.

TCRdb reprocessed the 5' RACE reads with MiXCR, giving one entry per CDR3 protein. In the table there are about 560,000 distinct CDR3 sequences, 17% of which are singletons. This sequence was found in an adult woman who had mild COVID-19 (a few samples of this study predate the infection). Cell type and time point are not known. V usage is TRBV5-1 and J usage is TRBJ2-5, with D unclear. Specimen: PBMCs or a T cell subset sorted from them (not recorded which). The CDR3 is CASSPVGSPETQYF. The CDR3 DNA is TGCGCCAGCAGCCCTGTCGGCAGCCCAGAGACCCAGTACTTC. Together with reference TRBV5-1 and TRBJ2-5, the CDR3 gives the full variable domain: KAGVTQTPRYLIKTRGQQVTLSCSPISGHRSVSWYQQTPGQGLQFLFEYFSETQRNKGNFPGRFSGRQFSNSRSEMNVSTLELGDSALYLCASSPVGSPETQYFGPGTRLLVL.